These 27 T cell receptor beta chains were all obtained from the same sample, sequenced in a study of cytotoxic CD8 clonotypes in ibrutinib-treated CLL. Some clones are missing from TCRdb's copy, which holds only in-frame ones; the method was immunoSEQ multiplex PCR. The sample consists of 270,000 or so clones, 76% of them appearing once. This sample comprised PBMCs, obtained at disease progression, from a patient treated with ibrutinib. These receptors were obtained from a human donor with chronic lymphocytic leukemia.

The chain carries TRBV2 and TRBJ2-7; TRBD1 matches at 11 bases. Trimming removed 1 base from V and 2 bases from J; junction bases left unmatched: 1. The germline V gene encodes CDR1 SNHLY and CDR2 FYNNEI. The CDR3 is 15 amino acids. The DNA of the CDR3 is TGTGCCAGCAGTGAAGGGGGACAGGGGGCCTACGAGCAGTACTTC. This gives the protein CASSEGGQGAYEQYF.

The chain links TRBV6-5 to TRBJ2-5, with a tentative D call TRBD2 (6 bases). The V gene's germline CDR1 is MNHEY and CDR2 SVGAGI. Trimming removed 0 bases from V and 4 bases from J, with 12 bases in between. The CDR3 spans 15 residues. For the CDR3, the DNA is TGTGCCAGCAGTTACTCGTCGGGGGTTTTAGAGACCCAGTACTTC. Protein product: CASSYSSGVLETQYF.

The CDR3 spells CASSVQDTGELFF. CDR3 bases: TGTGCCAGCAGCGTACAAGACACCGGGGAGCTGTTTTTT. The gene calls are TRBV9 and TRBJ2-2; D is unresolved. The CDR3 contains 13 residues. Trimming removed 1 base from V and 3 bases from J, with 4 bases in between. Germline CDR1 and CDR2: SGDLS and YYNGEE.

In its sample, this clone was seen a few times. The rearrangement links TRBV7-2 to TRBJ2-7; the D is unclear. CDR1 is SGHTA, CDR2 FQGNSA, per germline. The CDR3 length is 14 residues. Trimming removed 5 bases at V and 2 bases at J, with 13 bases between. CDR3 bases: TGTGCCAGCAGCCGACGAACTGCCCCCTACGAGCAGTACTTC. Residues: CASSRRTAPYEQYF.

The J gene is TRBJ1-1, the V gene TRBV6-1; tentative D call: TRBD1 (6 bases). Germline CDR1 and CDR2: MNHNS and SASEGT. CDR3 length: 14 amino acids. Deletions cut 3 bases from V and 4 bases from J, with 12 bases between. CDR3 sequence reads: CASSDRQAVTEAFF. CDR3 DNA sequence: TGTGCCAGCAGTGACAGACAGGCAGTCACTGAAGCTTTCTTT.

The V and J genes are TRBV5-1 and TRBJ2-1; TRBD1 might be the D (6 bases). The CDR3 extends over 15 amino acids. Germline CDR1 reads SGHRS; CDR2 reads YFSETQ. V was clipped by 4 bases and J by 3 bases, with 14 bases between them. CDR3 nucleotides: TGCGCCAGCAGCCAGACAGGAATGTTCTACAATGAGCAGTTCTTC. As protein: CASSQTGMFYNEQFF.

This clone was found a few times. The genes are TRBV6-6 and TRBJ2-2, with 11 positions matching TRBD2. There are 15 residues in the CDR3. J was trimmed by 3 bases and V by 7 bases; bases with no gene match: 4. Germline assignment: CDR1 MNHNY and CDR2 SVGAGI (reference sequence). The CDR3 protein is CASTVAGGYTGELFF. DNA for the CDR3: TGTGCCAGCACCGTAGCGGGAGGGTACACCGGGGAGCTGTTTTTT.

The chain has TRBV7-9 and TRBJ1-1, with a weak D call TRBD1 (5 bases). Germline V CDR1 and CDR2: SEHNR, FQNEAQ (reference sequence). The ends were cut back, 4 bases at V and 5 bases at J, with 20 bases in the middle. The CDR3 has 16 residues. The CDR3 DNA sequence: TGTGCCAGCAGCTATCAGGGTGGTTTAGGAAGGACTGAAGCTTTCTTT. It codes for CASSYQGGLGRTEAFF.

The chain combines TRBV5-1 with TRBJ1-4; a possible D gene is TRBD1 (6 bases). Germline-derived CDR1 and CDR2 are SGHRS and YFSETQ. The V gene lost 0 bases and the J gene lost 6 bases, with 12 bases spanning the gap. This CDR3 is 15 amino acids long. The CDR3 region is CASSLAGQGYEKLFF. The CDR3 region has the DNA TGCGCCAGCAGCTTGGCCGGGCAGGGGTATGAAAAACTGTTTTTT.

V is TRBV7-2 and J is TRBJ2-7; 15 positions match TRBD2. This CDR3 is built from 16 residues. The germline V gene encodes CDR1 SGHTA and CDR2 FQGNSA. V lost 5 bases, J lost 4 bases, and 6 bases stayed unmatched. The CDR3 DNA sequence: TGTGCCAGCAGCCCCAAAGGACTAGCGGGAGGGTACGAGCAGTACTTC. Translation: CASSPKGLAGGYEQYF.

J is TRBJ2-7 and V is TRBV11-1; D call uncertain. V dropped 1 base and J dropped 5 bases, with 9 bases sitting between them. The CDR3 length is 13 residues. Germline CDR1 SGHAT, CDR2 FQDESV (reference sequence). CDR3 sequence (DNA): TGTGCCAGCAGCTTAGGAGTTAGTCACGAGCAGTACTTC. Its translation: CASSLGVSHEQYF.

This chain uses TRBV29-1 with TRBJ2-7, with 8 bases fitting TRBD1. Germline V lookup: CDR1 SQVTM, CDR2 ANQGSEA. The V gene end was trimmed by 7 bases and the J gene end by 0 bases; junction bases not matched to a gene: 11. This CDR3 has 15 residues. The CDR3 DNA reads TGCAGCGACTTCTGGACAGGGCTAAGCTCCTACGAGCAGTACTTC. The encoded protein is CSDFWTGLSSYEQYF.

The CDR3 is CASSLNPLRQGEDEKLFF. The CDR3 bases are TGTGCCAGCAGCTTAAATCCGCTACGACAGGGGGAGGATGAAAAACTGTTTTTT. The rearrangement links TRBV13 to TRBJ1-4; TRBD1 matches 9 bases. CDR1 PRHDT and CDR2 FYEKMQ come from the germline V gene (reference sequence). V lost 2 bases, J lost 6 bases, and 13 bases stayed unmatched. There are 18 residues in the CDR3.

The V gene is TRBV2, the J gene TRBJ1-2, with D hard to call. Per the germline V gene, CDR1 is SNHLY and CDR2 is FYNNEI. This CDR3 spans 12 amino acids. V dropped 4 bases and J dropped 0 bases, with 3 bases sitting between them. The DNA of the CDR3 is TGTGCCAGCAGTGGGGCTAACTATGGCTACACCTTC. It encodes CASSGANYGYTF. Drawing the rest from reference TRBV2 and TRBJ1-2, the complete variable domain is EPEVTQTPSHQVTQMGQEVILRCVPISNHLYFYWYRQILGQKVEFLVSFYNNEISEKSEIFDDQFSVERPDGSNFTLKIRSTKLEDSAMYFCASSGANYGYTFGSGTRLTVV.

The genes are TRBV10-3 and TRBJ1-1, with D perhaps matching TRBD1 (5 bases). The germline V gene has CDR1 ENHRY and CDR2 SYGVKD. The CDR3 consists of 14 residues. The V end was cut by 4 bases, the J end by 1 base, with 10 bases between. The CDR3 region has the DNA TGTGCCATCAGTGCCGACAGCCCGAACACTGAAGCTTTCTTT. Its protein product is CAISADSPNTEAFF.

Turning to this clone: Other DNA sequences of this sample code for an identical CDR3. This sequence joins TRBV20-1 and TRBJ1-3; no definite D call. The CDR3 is 11 residues long. In germline, CDR1 is DFQATT, CDR2 SNEGSKA (reference sequence). Trimming shortened V by 3 bases and J by 4 bases, and 4 bases separated the two germline ends. The CDR3 region is CSARGGNTIYF. CDR3 in DNA: TGCAGTGCTAGGGGGGGAAACACCATATATTTT.

The chain couples TRBV9 to TRBJ2-5; 10 bases are a match to TRBD2. Germline V gives CDR1 SGDLS, CDR2 YYNGEE. V trimming: 0 bases; J trimming: 2 bases; junction bases outside the gene matches: 4. The CDR3 runs 16 residues. CDR3 loop: CASSVAPTSGQETQYF. For the CDR3, the DNA is TGTGCCAGCAGCGTAGCTCCGACTAGCGGGCAAGAGACCCAGTACTTC.

V is TRBV29-1 and J is TRBJ2-7; 8 bases map to TRBD2. The CDR3 runs to 13 residues. V lost 4 bases and J lost 4; bases outside the gene matches: 6. The germline gives CDR1 SQVTM, CDR2 ANQGSEA. CDR3 in amino acids: CSVGGLASYEQYF. In nucleotides, the CDR3 is TGCAGCGTTGGTGGACTAGCATCGTACGAGCAGTACTTC.

CDR3 sequence: CASSLTGFNEKLFF. The DNA for the CDR3 is TGTGCCAGCAGCTTGACAGGGTTTAATGAAAAACTGTTTTTT. The rearrangement joins TRBV7-8 to TRBJ1-4; 7 positions agree with TRBD1. J was trimmed by 4 bases and V by 3 bases; bases with no gene match: 2. CDR3 length equals 14 residues. Germline V gene lookup returns CDR1 SGHVS and CDR2 FQNEAQ.

This chain uses TRBV9 with TRBJ2-3; 8 bases fit TRBD1. V shed 2 bases, J shed 6 bases, and the junction held 11 bases outside the gene matches. The CDR3 consists of 16 residues. Germline assignment: CDR1 SGDLS and CDR2 YYNGEE. CDR3 DNA sequence: TGTGCCAGCAGCGTGCTGTCCGGACAGGGTCGGGATACGCAGTATTTT. This gives the protein CASSVLSGQGRDTQYF.

The chain uses TRBV18 and TRBJ1-1, with a tentative D call TRBD1 (5 bases). The V and J ends lost 3 bases and 1 base respectively, with 12 bases between them. CDR3 length: 15 residues. In germline, CDR1 is KGHSH, CDR2 LQKENI. The CDR3 DNA follows: TGTGCCAGCTCACCCCGGGGGGTTGAGAACACTGAAGCTTTCTTT. Translating gives CASSPRGVENTEAFF.

The chain joins TRBV7-2 to TRBJ1-1; 7 positions match TRBD1. V dropped 1 base and J dropped 4; count of bases not matched to a gene: 3. From germline, CDR1 is SGHTA and CDR2 FQGNSA. The CDR3 sequence is 14 residues long. The CDR3 coding sequence is TGTGCCAGCAGCTTAGTAACAGGGGTCACTGAAGCTTTCTTT. Translation: CASSLVTGVTEAFF.

The chain employs TRBV7-8 and TRBJ2-2; 7 bases map to TRBD2. Germline trimming cut 4 bases from V and 0 bases from J; bases unmatched to any gene: 5. The germline V gene encodes CDR1 SGHVS and CDR2 FQNEAQ. This CDR3 contains 16 residues. CDR3 sequence reads: CASSSKRGSNTGELFF. In DNA form, the CDR3 reads TGTGCCAGCAGCTCAAAGCGGGGTTCGAACACCGGGGAGCTGTTTTTT.

The chain joins TRBV28 to TRBJ2-1, with TRBD2 identical over 10 bases. J was trimmed by 8 bases and V by 6 bases; bases with no gene match: 10. CDR1 and CDR2 from the germline V gene are MDHEN and SYDVKM. The CDR3 loop spans 15 amino acids. CDR3 nucleotides: TGTGCCAGCAGCCAAGCGGGAGGGCCAATCTATGAGCAGTTCTTC. Amino acid sequence: CASSQAGGPIYEQFF.

The chain employs TRBV27 and TRBJ2-7, with a possible D match to TRBD2 (5 bases). The V gene's germline CDR1 is MNHEY and CDR2 SMNVEV (reference sequence). The CDR3 covers 13 residues. Trimming stripped 6 bases from V and 2 bases from J, with 11 bases between. The CDR3 sequence is CASSYGLAYEQYF. Written as DNA, the CDR3 is TGTGCCAGCAGCTATGGACTGGCCTACGAGCAGTACTTC.

The rearrangement joins TRBV6-5 to TRBJ2-7, with 9 positions matching TRBD1. After removal of 0 bases from V and 5 bases from J, the junction contained 2 bases not matched to a gene. This CDR3 has 14 residues. Germline values: CDR1 MNHEY, CDR2 SVGAGI. DNA for the CDR3: TGTGCCAGCAGTTACTCGGGACAGGGTAACGAGCAGTACTTC. It translates to CASSYSGQGNEQYF.

This clone is a singleton in its sample. The chain has TRBV4-1 and TRBJ1-3; 7 nucleotides agree with TRBD1. This CDR3 spans 16 amino acids. The junction had 6 bases not matched to a gene; V was cut back by 2 bases and J by 2 bases. In germline, CDR1 is MGHRA, CDR2 YSYEKL. The CDR3 loop is CASSQTRGLAGNTIYF. The CDR3 nucleotides are TGCGCCAGCAGCCAAACGAGGGGGCTGGCTGGAAACACCATATATTTT.